These 17 T cell receptor beta chains were all obtained from the same sample, sequenced in a study of CXCR3-negative and CXCR3-positive naive CD8 T cells. Study findings and constraints: CXCR3-positive naive cells had more hydrophobic TRB CDR3s than CXCR3-negative naive cells.

No antigen has been identified for these receptors. The method, 5' RACE with UMI labels, was used to prepare the TRB cDNA libraries. From its re-call of the 5' RACE reads, TCRdb lists each CDR3 protein once, without DNA. The listing contains fewer than 140,000 distinct CDR3 sequences. The sample consisted of naive CXCR3+ CD8+ T cells from blood. The subset denotes: CD45RO-CCR7+CD27+CD95- naive CD8+ T cells expressing CXCR3 (TNR3+). These receptor sequences come from a human donor in good health. Some clones in this sample may be carry-over from other donors' samples.

The chain is built from TRBV29-1 and TRBJ1-1. CDR3 length equals 14 residues. The germline CDR1 and CDR2 sequences are SQVTM and ANQGSEA. The CDR3 sequence: CSARTSWGNTEAFF.

The rearrangement links TRBV7-8 to TRBJ2-1; TCRdb proposes TRBD2, but this gene call is untestable without DNA. The length of the CDR3 is 15 residues. The germline V gene encodes CDR1 SGHVS and CDR2 FQNEAQ. The CDR3 loop is CASSLGLAGVDEQFF.

The chain links TRBV25-1 to TRBJ2-3; TCRdb reports TRBD1, a call that lacks DNA to check it against. Germline CDR1 and CDR2: MGHDK and SYGVNS. The CDR3 is made up of 13 amino acids. The CDR3 spells CASNWDDTDTQYF.

V usage is TRBV29-1 and J usage is TRBJ2-7; TCRdb calls TRBD1, which cannot be checked without DNA. The CDR3 extends over 13 amino acids. Germline CDR1 and CDR2: SQVTM and ANQGSEA. This chain's CDR3 is CSVVSQGYYEQYF.

The genes are TRBV6-2 or TRBV6-3 and TRBJ2-1; TCRdb returns TRBD2, unconfirmable since there is no DNA. CDR1 MNHEY and CDR2 SVGEGT come from the germline V gene. The CDR3 is made up of 19 amino acids. The CDR3 region is CASSYDLFRVAGGNNEQFF.

V usage is TRBV29-1 and J usage is TRBJ2-1; TCRdb reports TRBD2, a call that lacks DNA to check it against. The germline V gene encodes CDR1 SQVTM and CDR2 ANQGSEA. The CDR3 has 19 residues. The CDR3 is CSVDGLAGRYLDSYNEQFF.

This chain uses TRBV5-1 with TRBJ2-2; TCRdb outputs TRBD1, but without DNA this stays unchecked. The CDR3 is 15 amino acids. Germline-derived CDR1 and CDR2 are SGHRS and YFSETQ. CDR3 residues: CASSLTGIRTGELFF.

The chain employs TRBV7-2 and TRBJ2-1; there is no DNA to check the TCRdb D call of TRBD1. Germline CDR1 is SGHTA and CDR2 is FQGNSA. The CDR3 has 16 residues. The CDR3 spells CASSLWGGSSYNEQFF.

The chain combines TRBV29-1 with TRBJ1-1. The CDR3 spans 11 residues. Germline CDR1 SQVTM, CDR2 ANQGSEA. CDR3: CSVGLNTEAFF.

The rearrangement links TRBV5-6 to TRBJ1-1; TCRdb lists TRBD1, though no DNA is available to test this call. The CDR3 covers 13 residues. Germline V gene sequence: CDR1 SGHDT, CDR2 YYEEEE. The CDR3 protein is CASSLWAGAEAFF.

The CDR3 spells CASASYTEAFF. The chain carries TRBV5-1 and TRBJ1-1. From germline, CDR1 is SGHRS and CDR2 YFSETQ. This CDR3 contains 11 residues.

This sequence joins TRBV5-1 and TRBJ2-5; TCRdb picks TRBD1, but there is no DNA to check that call. This CDR3 spans 13 amino acids. Germline V gene lookup returns CDR1 SGHRS and CDR2 YFSETQ. The CDR3 is CASRGTVQETQYF.

The genes are TRBV21-1 and TRBJ2-1; TCRdb lists TRBD2, though no DNA is available to test this call. TRBV21-1 is recorded as a pseudogene. This CDR3 spans 15 amino acids. This chain's CDR3 is CASSKGLGQRNEQFF.

CDR3: CASSLLGDNIGEQFF. The chain links TRBV27 to TRBJ2-1; there is no DNA to check the TCRdb D call of TRBD1. The CDR3 is 15 residues long. Germline V gene lookup returns CDR1 MNHEY and CDR2 SMNVEV (reference sequence).

V gene TRBV7-8 combines with J gene TRBJ2-5; no DNA is available, so the TRBD1 call from TCRdb remains unchecked. CDR3 size: 13 residues. CDR1 and CDR2 (germline): SGHVS, FQNEAQ. This CDR3 is CASGGQGQETQYF.

This CDR3 reads CASSYTGASGANEQFF. The rearrangement uses TRBV6-2 or TRBV6-3 and TRBJ2-1; the TRBD2 assignment by TCRdb is unverifiable without DNA. The CDR3 spans 16 residues. Looked up from germline, CDR1 is MNHEY and CDR2 is SVGEGT.

The genes are TRBV29-1 and TRBJ2-7. The CDR3 consists of 11 residues. Germline V gives CDR1 SQVTM, CDR2 ANQGSEA. The CDR3 loop is CSVEDMAYQAF.